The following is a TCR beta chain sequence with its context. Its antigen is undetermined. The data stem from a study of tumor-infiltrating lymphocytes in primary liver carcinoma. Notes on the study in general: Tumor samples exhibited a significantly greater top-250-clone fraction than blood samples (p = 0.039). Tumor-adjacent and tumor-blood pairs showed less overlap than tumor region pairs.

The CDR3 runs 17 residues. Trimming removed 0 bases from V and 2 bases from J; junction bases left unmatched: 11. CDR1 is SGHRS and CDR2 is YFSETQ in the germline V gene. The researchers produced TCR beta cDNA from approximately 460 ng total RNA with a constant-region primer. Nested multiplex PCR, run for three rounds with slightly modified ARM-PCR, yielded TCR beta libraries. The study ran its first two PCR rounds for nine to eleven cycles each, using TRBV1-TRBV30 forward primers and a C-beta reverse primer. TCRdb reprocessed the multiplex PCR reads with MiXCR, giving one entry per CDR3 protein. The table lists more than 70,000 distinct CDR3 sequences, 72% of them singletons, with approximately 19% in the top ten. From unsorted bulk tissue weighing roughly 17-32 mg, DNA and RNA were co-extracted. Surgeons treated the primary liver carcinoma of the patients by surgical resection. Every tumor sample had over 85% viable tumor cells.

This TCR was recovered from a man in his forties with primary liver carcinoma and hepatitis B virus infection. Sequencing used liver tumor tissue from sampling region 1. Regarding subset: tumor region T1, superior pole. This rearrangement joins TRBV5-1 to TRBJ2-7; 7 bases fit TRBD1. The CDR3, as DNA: TGCGCCAGCAGCTTGGGAGAGGGACGGGACAGTCCCTACGAGCAGTACTTC. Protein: CASSLGEGRDSPYEQYF.